This TCR beta chain originates from a study of blood T cell repertoires in COVID-19. About the study: Samples came from the United States, Italy and Spain, spanning acute and convalescent COVID-19. T cells, B-cell-depleted T cells, or PBMCs provided the cDNA or gDNA that served as material.

Here immunoSEQ multiplex PCR was the method, and the copy in TCRdb shows in-frame clones only, minus some. The sample yields about 110,000 clones, about 88% seen once. The TCR was taken from a human donor in a cohort sampled during active COVID-19. The material sequenced was peripheral blood.

CDR3 loop: CASSEEGYNEQFF. In nucleotides, the CDR3 is TGTGCCAGCAGTGAGGAGGGGTACAATGAGCAGTTCTTC. The gene calls are TRBV25-1 and TRBJ2-1; a weak D match, TRBD2 (6 bases). Germline CDR1 is MGHDK and CDR2 is SYGVNS. Trimming pared 3 bases from V and 4 bases from J, leaving 7 bases between. This CDR3 has 13 residues.